Listed below are T cell receptor beta chains from one sample, sequenced in a study of identical twins. TCRdb analysed the 5' RACE reads with MiXCR anew, one entry per CDR3 protein. This table holds around 470,000 distinct CDR3 sequences, about 14% found once. The same sample was also studied in work on yellow fever vaccine responses in identical twins.

Sequenced input: CD4+ T cells sorted from blood. These receptors originate from a woman aged 18-29 years in good health. Both conserved end residues are part of each CDR3. D genes are given only for firm matches. Where a row states a size, it is once, few, many or the class of an expanded clone; other rows omit it.

clone_size: few; j_call: TRBJ2-1; d_call: .; v_call: TRBV11-2; cdr3_nt: TGTGCCAGCAGCTTATGGGTTGATGAGCAGTTCTTC; cdr3_aa: CASSLWVDEQFF
clone_size: few; j_call: TRBJ2-1; d_call: TRBD2; v_call: TRBV4-2; cdr3_nt: TGTGCCAGCAGCCAAATGGCGGGGACTAGCGGGGCAGCCTACAATGAGCAGTTCTTC; cdr3_aa: CASSQMAGTSGAAYNEQFF
clone_size: many; j_call: TRBJ2-7; d_call: TRBD1; v_call: TRBV29-1; cdr3_nt: TGCAGCGTTGAATTGCGACAGGGGGCACAGCAGTACTTC; cdr3_aa: CSVELRQGAQQYF
clone_size: .; j_call: TRBJ2-1; d_call: TRBD2; v_call: TRBV14; cdr3_nt: TGTGCCAGCAGCCACGACGCGACTAGCGGGAGAAATGAGCAGTTCTTC; cdr3_aa: CASSHDATSGRNEQFF
clone_size: .; j_call: TRBJ2-2; d_call: TRBD1; v_call: TRBV7-8; cdr3_nt: TGTGCCAGCAGCTTATGGGGACAGGGGGTCACCGGGGAGCTGTTTTTT; cdr3_aa: CASSLWGQGVTGELFF
clone_size: .; j_call: TRBJ2-3; d_call: .; v_call: TRBV18; cdr3_nt: TGTGCCAGCTCACCGGACGCCACAGATACGCAGTATTTT; cdr3_aa: CASSPDATDTQYF
clone_size: .; j_call: TRBJ1-5; d_call: TRBD1; v_call: TRBV28; cdr3_nt: TGTGCCAGCAGTGAAGGGGGCTCCGGGAATCAGCCCCAGCATTTT; cdr3_aa: CASSEGGSGNQPQHF
clone_size: .; j_call: TRBJ2-7; d_call: .; v_call: TRBV6-2/TRBV6-3; cdr3_nt: TGTGCCAGCAGCAGGGACGTTTACGAGCAGTACTTC; cdr3_aa: CASSRDVYEQYF
clone_size: .; j_call: TRBJ1-4; d_call: TRBD1; v_call: TRBV7-9; cdr3_nt: TGTGCCAGCAGCCCGGACAGGGGTTCTAATGAAAAACTGTTTTTT; cdr3_aa: CASSPDRGSNEKLFF
clone_size: .; j_call: TRBJ2-7; d_call: TRBD1; v_call: TRBV12-3/TRBV12-4; cdr3_nt: TGTGCCAGCAGTTTAGAAGGACAGGGAAAAGGGCGGTGGAGCCAGTACTTC; cdr3_aa: CASSLEGQGKGRWSQYF
clone_size: .; j_call: TRBJ2-5; d_call: TRBD2; v_call: TRBV11-2; cdr3_nt: TGTGCCAGCAGCTTAGATCTAGCTAGCGGGGCCAGGCAAGAGACCCAGTACTTC; cdr3_aa: CASSLDLASGARQETQYF
clone_size: many; j_call: TRBJ1-2; d_call: .; v_call: TRBV12-3/TRBV12-4; cdr3_nt: TGTGCCAGCAGTCCCCTCGGGGGGGCGGGGGCCTATGGCTACACCTTC; cdr3_aa: CASSPLGGAGAYGYTF
clone_size: .; j_call: TRBJ2-7; d_call: TRBD1; v_call: TRBV7-2; cdr3_nt: TGTGCCAGCAGCTCCCAACAGGGGGGCCCCTACGAGCAGTACTTC; cdr3_aa: CASSSQQGGPYEQYF
clone_size: few; j_call: TRBJ1-3; d_call: .; v_call: TRBV20-1; cdr3_nt: TGCAGTGCTCCCTTTTCAGGGGCTGGAAACACCATATATTTT; cdr3_aa: CSAPFSGAGNTIYF
clone_size: .; j_call: TRBJ2-7; d_call: TRBD1; v_call: TRBV6-5; cdr3_nt: TGTGCCACTGAGACAGGGAAGGAGCAGTACTTC; cdr3_aa: CATETGKEQYF
clone_size: few; j_call: TRBJ2-1; d_call: .; v_call: TRBV18; cdr3_nt: TGTGCCAGCTCACCTCTCCATGAGCAGTTCTTC; cdr3_aa: CASSPLHEQFF